The present T cell receptor beta chain was sequenced within a study of blood T cell repertoires in COVID-19. This clone was detected only once. The data were produced by immunoSEQ multiplex PCR, yet TCRdb's version contains in-frame clones alone and is incomplete. This table has roughly 140,000 clones, approximately 80% appearing once. The sequence was obtained from a man aged 65 to 79 with acute or convalescent COVID-19. Sequenced input: peripheral blood.

The CDR3 protein is CASSGVGRGYNEQFF. CDR3 DNA sequence: TGCGCCAGCAGCGGGGTGGGGCGGGGGTACAATGAGCAGTTCTTC. The rearrangement links TRBV5-1 to TRBJ2-1; 7 positions match TRBD2. The CDR3 runs 15 residues. The V segment lost 4 bases and the J segment 4 bases; nucleotides outside the gene matches: 8. The germline V gene encodes CDR1 SGHRS and CDR2 YFSETQ.